This paragraph reports one TCR beta chain. Its antigen is undetermined. This sample stems from a study of CD8+CD57+ T cells in acquired aplastic anemia. For the study at large: DNA from sorted CD4+ and CD8+ cells averaged roughly 3.2 ug. Study results and limitations: Sharing between patients and controls was observed for around 30 CD8+ CDR3 sequences. The CD8+ Simpson's diversity of patients and controls was not significantly different.

Flow cytometry had shown expanded CD8+CD57+ cells in the patients chosen for sequencing. According to the study, genomic DNA was the template for TCR beta VDJ and CDR3 profiling. TCRdb independently ran MiXCR on the reads; one entry per CDR3 protein. The sample shows under 200,000 distinct CDR3 sequences, 45% to 55% of them seen only once. Trimming cost V 0 bases and J 4 bases; bases outside gene matches: 11. The CDR3 loop spans 17 amino acids. Germline loops: CDR1 SGHRS, CDR2 YFSETQ. This sequence originates from a human donor with aplastic anemia. Sequenced sample: sorted CD4+, CD8+, or CD8+CD57+ T cells (not recorded which) from PBMCs. The chain has TRBV5-1 and TRBJ2-3; TRBD2 aligns across 7 bases. This chain's CDR3 is CASSLAEAGVGADTQYF. For the CDR3, the DNA is TGCGCCAGCAGCTTGGCCGAGGCGGGGGTCGGAGCAGATACGCAGTATTTT.